The rows below give T cell receptor beta chains drawn from one sample of a study of blood T cell repertoires in COVID-19. Profiling relied on immunoSEQ multiplex PCR, and the TCRdb table lists in-frame clones only, not all of them. The table records a few hundred thousand clones, approximately 86% of them present only once. Input material: PBMCs or T cells enriched from blood (not recorded which). Receptor source: a woman aged 18-29 years who had recovered from COVID-19. Both conserved end residues are part of each CDR3. D genes are given only for firm matches. Expanded clones are given a class, and other clones once, few, many or no size at all.

j_call: TRBJ1-2
v_call: TRBV9
d_call: TRBD1
clone_size: .
cdr3_aa: CASSEGQAYYGYTF
cdr3_nt: TGTGCCAGCAGCGAAGGACAGGCCTACTATGGCTACACCTTC

j_call: TRBJ1-1
v_call: TRBV9
d_call: TRBD1
clone_size: .
cdr3_aa: CASSVVDRGEQIEAFF
cdr3_nt: TGTGCCAGCAGCGTGGTTGACAGGGGCGAACAAATTGAAGCTTTCTTT

j_call: TRBJ1-5
v_call: TRBV24-1
d_call: .
clone_size: .
cdr3_aa: CATDRWGYYSNQPQHF
cdr3_nt: TGTGCCACCGACAGGTGGGGGTATTATAGCAATCAGCCCCAGCATTTT

j_call: TRBJ2-7
v_call: TRBV27
d_call: .
clone_size: .
cdr3_aa: CASSLRLDRSYEQYF
cdr3_nt: TGTGCCAGCAGTTTACGGCTGGACAGATCCTACGAGCAGTACTTC

j_call: TRBJ1-5
v_call: TRBV19
d_call: TRBD1
clone_size: .
cdr3_aa: CASSIADRGNQPQHF
cdr3_nt: TGTGCCAGTAGTATAGCCGACAGGGGAAATCAGCCCCAGCATTTT

j_call: TRBJ1-2
v_call: TRBV12-3/TRBV12-4
d_call: .
clone_size: few
cdr3_aa: CASSSTGNRYTF
cdr3_nt: TGTGCCAGCAGTTCTACAGGGAATCGCTACACCTTC

j_call: TRBJ1-2
v_call: TRBV28
d_call: TRBD1
clone_size: .
cdr3_aa: CASSVPGQAKGGYTF
cdr3_nt: TGTGCCAGCAGTGTTCCGGGACAGGCAAAGGGTGGCTACACCTTC

j_call: TRBJ2-7
v_call: TRBV27
d_call: .
clone_size: .
cdr3_aa: CASSSTGSEQYF
cdr3_nt: TGTGCCAGCAGTTCAACAGGGAGCGAGCAGTACTTC

j_call: TRBJ2-7
v_call: TRBV27
d_call: .
clone_size: .
cdr3_aa: CASSLWRGTRYEQYF
cdr3_nt: TGTGCCAGCAGTTTATGGCGTGGGACTCGCTACGAGCAGTACTTC

j_call: TRBJ2-7
v_call: TRBV4-3
d_call: TRBD2
clone_size: .
cdr3_aa: CASSQVLAGGRDEQYF
cdr3_nt: TGCGCCAGCAGCCAAGTACTAGCGGGAGGGCGGGACGAGCAGTACTTC

j_call: TRBJ2-3
v_call: TRBV5-1
d_call: .
clone_size: .
cdr3_aa: CASSFTPEWSADTQYF
cdr3_nt: TGCGCCAGCAGCTTTACCCCCGAATGGAGCGCAGATACGCAGTATTTT

j_call: TRBJ2-7
v_call: TRBV4-2
d_call: .
clone_size: once
cdr3_aa: CASSPTGVSYEQYF
cdr3_nt: TGTGCCAGCAGCCCAACCGGGGTTTCCTACGAGCAGTACTTC

j_call: TRBJ2-7
v_call: TRBV5-4
d_call: TRBD1
clone_size: once
cdr3_aa: CASSRDRGQSYEQYF
cdr3_nt: TGTGCCAGCAGCCGCGACAGGGGGCAATCCTACGAGCAGTACTTC

j_call: TRBJ2-2
v_call: TRBV28
d_call: TRBD1
clone_size: .
cdr3_aa: CASSPTGYRDTGELFF
cdr3_nt: TGTGCCAGCAGTCCGACAGGGTATCGGGATACCGGGGAGCTGTTTTTT

j_call: TRBJ2-3
v_call: TRBV30
d_call: .
clone_size: once
cdr3_aa: CAWHGGSTDTQYF
cdr3_nt: TGTGCCTGGCATGGGGGGTCCACAGATACGCAGTATTTT

j_call: TRBJ2-5
v_call: TRBV20-1
d_call: .
clone_size: .
cdr3_aa: CSASPNSQETQYF
cdr3_nt: TGCAGTGCTAGTCCCAACAGCCAAGAGACCCAGTACTTC

j_call: TRBJ2-1
v_call: TRBV11-2
d_call: TRBD2
clone_size: once
cdr3_aa: CASSSRGSGIFNEQFF
cdr3_nt: TGTGCCAGCAGCTCCCGGGGCAGCGGGATATTCAATGAGCAGTTCTTC

j_call: TRBJ2-1
v_call: TRBV19
d_call: .
clone_size: .
cdr3_aa: CASSIYLNYEQFF
cdr3_nt: TGTGCCAGTAGTATATACCTAAACTATGAGCAGTTCTTC

j_call: TRBJ2-1
v_call: TRBV7-2
d_call: .
clone_size: .
cdr3_aa: CASSTRLGYNEQFF
cdr3_nt: TGTGCCAGCAGCACTCGACTAGGCTACAATGAGCAGTTCTTC

j_call: TRBJ2-3
v_call: TRBV9
d_call: .
clone_size: .
cdr3_aa: CASSVLASSTDTQYF
cdr3_nt: TGTGCCAGCAGCGTTTTGGCTAGCAGCACAGATACGCAGTATTTT

j_call: TRBJ2-5
v_call: TRBV11-3
d_call: TRBD1
clone_size: .
cdr3_aa: CASSLGQGETQYF
cdr3_nt: TGTGCCAGCAGCTTAGGACAGGGTGAGACCCAGTACTTC

j_call: TRBJ2-7
v_call: TRBV6-2/TRBV6-3
d_call: TRBD1
clone_size: once
cdr3_aa: CASSYHRDRGNEQYF
cdr3_nt: TGTGCCAGCAGTTACCACCGGGACAGGGGCAACGAGCAGTACTTC

j_call: TRBJ1-1
v_call: TRBV7-2
d_call: .
clone_size: .
cdr3_aa: CASRFTGNTEAFF
cdr3_nt: TGTGCCAGCCGATTCACGGGAAACACTGAAGCTTTCTTT

j_call: TRBJ2-5
v_call: TRBV19
d_call: .
clone_size: .
cdr3_aa: CASTHGSGEETQYF
cdr3_nt: TGTGCCAGTACTCACGGCTCCGGAGAAGAGACCCAGTACTTC

j_call: TRBJ1-2
v_call: TRBV7-2
d_call: .
clone_size: .
cdr3_aa: CASSSQPTRVKYGYTF
cdr3_nt: TGTGCCAGCAGCTCCCAACCAACCCGGGTTAAATATGGCTACACCTTC

j_call: TRBJ2-1
v_call: TRBV11-2
d_call: TRBD2
clone_size: .
cdr3_aa: CASSSGLALHNEQFF
cdr3_nt: TGTGCCAGCAGCTCGGGACTAGCGCTACACAATGAGCAGTTCTTC

j_call: TRBJ1-5
v_call: TRBV27
d_call: .
clone_size: .
cdr3_aa: CASSFSSGQPQHF
cdr3_nt: TGTGCCAGCAGCTTCAGTAGCGGACAGCCCCAGCATTTT

j_call: TRBJ1-1
v_call: TRBV4-2
d_call: TRBD1
clone_size: .
cdr3_aa: CASSQERQGPFEAFF
cdr3_nt: TGTGCCAGCAGCCAAGAAAGACAGGGGCCGTTTGAAGCTTTCTTT

j_call: TRBJ2-1
v_call: TRBV18
d_call: TRBD2
clone_size: .
cdr3_aa: CASSPTGGGRGNEQFF
cdr3_nt: TGTGCCAGCTCACCCACGGGCGGGGGGAGAGGCAATGAGCAGTTCTTC

j_call: TRBJ2-3
v_call: TRBV6-2/TRBV6-3
d_call: TRBD2
clone_size: .
cdr3_aa: CASSWNLLAGEFPDTQYF
cdr3_nt: TGTGCCAGCAGTTGGAACCTACTAGCGGGAGAGTTTCCAGATACGCAGTATTTT

j_call: TRBJ1-2
v_call: TRBV19
d_call: .
clone_size: .
cdr3_aa: CASTLGQSYGYTF
cdr3_nt: TGTGCCAGTACTCTTGGGCAATCCTATGGCTACACCTTC

j_call: TRBJ2-5
v_call: TRBV5-1
d_call: TRBD2
clone_size: .
cdr3_aa: CASSPGLAGHKETQYF
cdr3_nt: TGCGCCAGCAGCCCGGGACTAGCGGGCCATAAAGAGACCCAGTACTTC

j_call: TRBJ2-5
v_call: TRBV20-1
d_call: .
clone_size: .
cdr3_aa: CSASGLAYDQETQYF
cdr3_nt: TGCAGTGCTAGTGGGCTAGCCTATGACCAAGAGACCCAGTACTTC

j_call: TRBJ1-5
v_call: TRBV10-3
d_call: .
clone_size: .
cdr3_aa: CAISESGASSNQPQHF
cdr3_nt: TGTGCCATCAGTGAGTCGGGGGCCTCTAGCAATCAGCCCCAGCATTTT

j_call: TRBJ2-5
v_call: TRBV6-5
d_call: TRBD2
clone_size: .
cdr3_aa: CASSYATSSGTQYF
cdr3_nt: TGTGCCAGCAGTTATGCGACTAGCTCAGGGACCCAGTACTTC